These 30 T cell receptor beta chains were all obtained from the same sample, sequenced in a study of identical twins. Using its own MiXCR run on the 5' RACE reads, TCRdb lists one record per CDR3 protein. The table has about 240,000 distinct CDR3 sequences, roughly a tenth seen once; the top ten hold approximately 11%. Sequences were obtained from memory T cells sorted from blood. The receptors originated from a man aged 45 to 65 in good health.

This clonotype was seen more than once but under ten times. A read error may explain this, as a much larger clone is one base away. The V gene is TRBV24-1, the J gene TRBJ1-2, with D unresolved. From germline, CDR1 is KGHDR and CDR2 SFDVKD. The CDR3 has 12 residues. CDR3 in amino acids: CATYSISDGYPF. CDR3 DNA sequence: TGTGCCACCTACAGCATTTCCGATGGCTACCCCTTC.

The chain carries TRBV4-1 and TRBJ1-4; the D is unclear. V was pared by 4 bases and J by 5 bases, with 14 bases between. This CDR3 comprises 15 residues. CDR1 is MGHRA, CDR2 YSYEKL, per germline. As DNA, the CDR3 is TGCGCCAGCAGCCCCGGTTTATGGGGAAATGAAAAACTGTTTTTT. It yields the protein CASSPGLWGNEKLFF.

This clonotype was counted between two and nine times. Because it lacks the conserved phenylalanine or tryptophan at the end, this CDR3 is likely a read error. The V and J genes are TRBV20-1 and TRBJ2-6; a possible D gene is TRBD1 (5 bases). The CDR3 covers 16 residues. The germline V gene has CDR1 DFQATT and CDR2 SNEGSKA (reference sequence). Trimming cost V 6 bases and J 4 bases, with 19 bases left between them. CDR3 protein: CSATTASGSGANVLTL. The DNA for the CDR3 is TGCAGTGCCACCACGGCCTCAGGGTCCGGGGCCAACGTCCTGACTCTC.

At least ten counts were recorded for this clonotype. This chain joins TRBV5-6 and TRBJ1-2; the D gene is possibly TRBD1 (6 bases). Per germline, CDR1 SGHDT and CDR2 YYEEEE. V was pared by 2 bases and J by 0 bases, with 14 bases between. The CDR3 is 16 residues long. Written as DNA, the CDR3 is TGTGCCAGCAGCTTAGTCCGGGGGGACACTAACTATGGCTACACCTTC. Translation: CASSLVRGDTNYGYTF.

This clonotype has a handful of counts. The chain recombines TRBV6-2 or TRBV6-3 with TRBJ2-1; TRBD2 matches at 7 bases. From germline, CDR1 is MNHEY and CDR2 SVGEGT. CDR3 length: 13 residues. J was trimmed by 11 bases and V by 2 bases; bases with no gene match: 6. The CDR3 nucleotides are TGTGCCAGCAGTTACGACGCGGGAGTTCAGCAGTTCTTC. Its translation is CASSYDAGVQQFF.

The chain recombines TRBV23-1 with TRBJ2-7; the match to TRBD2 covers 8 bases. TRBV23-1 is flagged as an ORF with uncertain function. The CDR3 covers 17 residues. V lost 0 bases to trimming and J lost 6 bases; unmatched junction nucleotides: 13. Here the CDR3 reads CASSQSVLSGSGVEQYF. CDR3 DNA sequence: TGCGCCAGCAGTCAATCGGTCCTCAGCGGGAGTGGTGTCGAGCAGTACTTC.

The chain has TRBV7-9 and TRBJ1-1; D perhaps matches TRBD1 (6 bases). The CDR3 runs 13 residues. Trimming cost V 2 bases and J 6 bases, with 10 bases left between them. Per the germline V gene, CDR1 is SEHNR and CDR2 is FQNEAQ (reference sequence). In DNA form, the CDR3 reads TGTGCCAGCAGCTTACCAGGGGACCCTGAAGCTTTCTTT. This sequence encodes CASSLPGDPEAFF.

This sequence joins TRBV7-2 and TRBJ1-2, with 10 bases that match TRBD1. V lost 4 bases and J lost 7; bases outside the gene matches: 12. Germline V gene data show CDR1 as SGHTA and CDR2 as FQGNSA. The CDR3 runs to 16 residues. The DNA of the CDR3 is TGTGCCAGCAGCTGGTCGACAGGGGGCTCTAAGTCTGGCTACACCTTC. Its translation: CASSWSTGGSKSGYTF.

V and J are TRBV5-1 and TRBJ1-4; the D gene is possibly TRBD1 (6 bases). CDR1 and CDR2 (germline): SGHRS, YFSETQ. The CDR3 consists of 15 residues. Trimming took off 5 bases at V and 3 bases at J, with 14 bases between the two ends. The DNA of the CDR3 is TGCGCCAGCAGGGATCGGGGGCAGTCTAATGAAAAACTGTTTTTT. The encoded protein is CASRDRGQSNEKLFF.

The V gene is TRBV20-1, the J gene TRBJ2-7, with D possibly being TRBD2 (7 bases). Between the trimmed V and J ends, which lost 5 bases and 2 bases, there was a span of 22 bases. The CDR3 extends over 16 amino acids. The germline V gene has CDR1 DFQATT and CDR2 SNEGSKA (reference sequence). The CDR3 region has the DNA TGCAGTGCTCAGGAGGCTAGCGGAGGGGGTACCTACGAGCAGTACTTC. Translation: CSAQEASGGGTYEQYF.

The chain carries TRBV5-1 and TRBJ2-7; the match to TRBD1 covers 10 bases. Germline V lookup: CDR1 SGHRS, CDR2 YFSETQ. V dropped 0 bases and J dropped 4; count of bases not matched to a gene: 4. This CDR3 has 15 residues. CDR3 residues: CASSLGGTGDYEQYF. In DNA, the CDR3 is TGCGCCAGCAGCTTGGGGGGGACAGGGGATTACGAGCAGTACTTC.

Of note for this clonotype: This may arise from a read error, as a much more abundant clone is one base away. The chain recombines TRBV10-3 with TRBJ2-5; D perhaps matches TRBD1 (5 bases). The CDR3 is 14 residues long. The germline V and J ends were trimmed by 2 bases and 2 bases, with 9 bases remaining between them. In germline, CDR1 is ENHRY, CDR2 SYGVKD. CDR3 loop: CAISEVRDQETQYF. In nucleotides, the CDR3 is TGTGCCATCAGTGAGGTCAGGGATCAAGAGACCCAGTACTTC.

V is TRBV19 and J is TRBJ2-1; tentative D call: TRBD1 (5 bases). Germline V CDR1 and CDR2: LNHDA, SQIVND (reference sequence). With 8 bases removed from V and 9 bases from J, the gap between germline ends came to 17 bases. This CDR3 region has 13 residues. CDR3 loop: CASGPLPQGEQFF. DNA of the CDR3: TGTGCCAGTGGCCCCCTCCCTCAGGGTGAGCAGTTCTTC.

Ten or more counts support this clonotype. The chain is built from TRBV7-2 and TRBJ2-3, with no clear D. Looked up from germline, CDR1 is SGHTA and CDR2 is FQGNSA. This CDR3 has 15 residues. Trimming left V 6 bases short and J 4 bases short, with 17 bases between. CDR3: CASSVDRFRADTQYF. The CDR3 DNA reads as TGTGCCAGCAGTGTGGATCGGTTTAGGGCAGATACGCAGTATTTT.

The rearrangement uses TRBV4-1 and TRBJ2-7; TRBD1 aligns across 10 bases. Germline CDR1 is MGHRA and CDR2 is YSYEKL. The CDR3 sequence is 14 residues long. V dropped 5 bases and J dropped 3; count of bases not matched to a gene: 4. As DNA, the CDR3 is TGCGCCAGCAGCAGAAGGGACAGGGGCTACGAGCAGTACTTC. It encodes CASSRRDRGYEQYF.

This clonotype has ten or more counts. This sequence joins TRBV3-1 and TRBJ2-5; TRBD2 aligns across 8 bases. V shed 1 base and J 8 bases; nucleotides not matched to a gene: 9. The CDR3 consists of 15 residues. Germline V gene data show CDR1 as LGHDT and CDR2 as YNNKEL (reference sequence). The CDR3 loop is CASSQVVAGSGTQYF. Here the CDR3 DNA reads TGTGCCAGCAGCCAAGTAGTAGCGGGATCCGGTACCCAGTACTTC.

CDR3 amino acids: CATSRRGGQTDTQYF. As DNA, the CDR3 is TGTGCCACCAGCAGGCGGGGGGGCCAGACAGATACGCAGTATTTT. The J gene is TRBJ2-3, the V gene TRBV15; 9 bases fit TRBD2. With V trimmed by 3 bases and J by 3 bases, 4 bases remained unmatched. This CDR3 has 15 amino acids. Germline loops: CDR1 LNHNV, CDR2 YYDKDF (reference sequence).

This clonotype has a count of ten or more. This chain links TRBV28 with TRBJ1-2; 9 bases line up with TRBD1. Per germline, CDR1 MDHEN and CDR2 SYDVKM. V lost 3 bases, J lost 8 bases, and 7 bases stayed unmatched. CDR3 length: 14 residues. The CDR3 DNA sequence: TGTGCCAGCAGTTTTGGCTGGACAGGGGAAGGCTACACCTTC. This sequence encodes CASSFGWTGEGYTF.

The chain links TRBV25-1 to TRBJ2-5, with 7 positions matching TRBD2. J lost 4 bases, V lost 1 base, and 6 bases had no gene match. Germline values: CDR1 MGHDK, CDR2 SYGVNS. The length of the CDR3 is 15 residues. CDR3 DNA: TGTGCCAGCAGTGAATTCCAGGGAGGGCGAGAGACCCAGTACTTC. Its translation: CASSEFQGGRETQYF.

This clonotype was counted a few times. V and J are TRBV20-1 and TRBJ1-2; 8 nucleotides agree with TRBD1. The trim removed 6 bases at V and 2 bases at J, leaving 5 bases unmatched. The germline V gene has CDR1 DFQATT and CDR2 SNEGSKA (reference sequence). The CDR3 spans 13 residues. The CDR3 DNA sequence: TGCAGTGCGGCGGACAGGGCCAACTATGGCTACACCTTC. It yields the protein CSAADRANYGYTF.

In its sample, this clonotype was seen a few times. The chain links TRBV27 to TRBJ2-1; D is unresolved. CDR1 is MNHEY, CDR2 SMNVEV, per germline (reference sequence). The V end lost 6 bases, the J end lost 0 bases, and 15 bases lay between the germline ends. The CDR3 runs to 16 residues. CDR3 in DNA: TGTGCCAGCAGCGGGTCTCGCGTTAGCTCCTACAATGAGCAGTTCTTC. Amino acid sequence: CASSGSRVSSYNEQFF.

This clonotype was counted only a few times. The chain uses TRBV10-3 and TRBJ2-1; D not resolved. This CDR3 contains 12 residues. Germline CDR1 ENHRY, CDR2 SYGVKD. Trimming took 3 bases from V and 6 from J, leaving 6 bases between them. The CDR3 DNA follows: TGTGCCATCAGTGACACCCTCAATGAGCAGTTCTTC. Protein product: CAISDTLNEQFF.

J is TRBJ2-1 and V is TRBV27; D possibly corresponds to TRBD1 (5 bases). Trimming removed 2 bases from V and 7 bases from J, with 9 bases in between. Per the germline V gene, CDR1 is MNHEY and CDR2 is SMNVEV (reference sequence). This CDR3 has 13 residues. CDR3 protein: CASSLRGVNEQFF. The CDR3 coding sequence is TGTGCCAGCAGTTTAAGGGGCGTTAATGAGCAGTTCTTC.

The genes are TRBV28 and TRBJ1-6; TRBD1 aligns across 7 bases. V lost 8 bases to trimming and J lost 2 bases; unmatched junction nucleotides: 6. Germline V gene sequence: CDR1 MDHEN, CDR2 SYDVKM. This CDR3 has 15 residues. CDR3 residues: CASDREHTYNSPLHF. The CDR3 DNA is TGTGCCAGCGACAGGGAGCATACCTATAATTCACCCCTCCACTTT.

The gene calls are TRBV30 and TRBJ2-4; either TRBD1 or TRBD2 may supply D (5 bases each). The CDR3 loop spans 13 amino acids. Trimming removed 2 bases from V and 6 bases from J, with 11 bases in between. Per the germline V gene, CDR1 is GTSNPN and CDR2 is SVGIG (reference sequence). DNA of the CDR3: TGTGCCTGGAGTAATCAGGGACCAAACATTCAGTACTTC. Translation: CAWSNQGPNIQYF. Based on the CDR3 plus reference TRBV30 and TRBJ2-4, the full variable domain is SQTIHQWPATLVQPVGSPLSLECTVEGTSNPNLYWYRQAAGRGLQLLFYSVGIGQISSEVPQNLSASRPQDRQFILSSKKLLLSDSGFYLCAWSNQGPNIQYFGAGTRLSVL.

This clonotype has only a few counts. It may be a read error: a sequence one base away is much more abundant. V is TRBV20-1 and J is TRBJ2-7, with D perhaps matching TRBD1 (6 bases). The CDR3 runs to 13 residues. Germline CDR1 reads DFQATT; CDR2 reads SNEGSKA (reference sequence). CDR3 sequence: CSARDGRGTEQCF. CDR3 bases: TGCAGTGCTAGAGATGGCAGGGGTACCGAGCAGTGCTTC.

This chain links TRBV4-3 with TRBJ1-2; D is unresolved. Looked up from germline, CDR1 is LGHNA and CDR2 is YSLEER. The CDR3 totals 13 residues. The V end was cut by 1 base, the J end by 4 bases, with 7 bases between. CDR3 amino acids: CASSQVSGYGYTF. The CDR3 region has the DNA TGCGCCAGCAGCCAAGTCTCCGGCTATGGCTACACCTTC.

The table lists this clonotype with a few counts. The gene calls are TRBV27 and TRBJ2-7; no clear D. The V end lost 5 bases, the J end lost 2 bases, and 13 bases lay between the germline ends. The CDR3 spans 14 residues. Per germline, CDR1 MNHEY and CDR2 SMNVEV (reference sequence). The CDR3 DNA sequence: TGTGCCAGCAGTCCGGTGGACCGAGCCTACGAGCAGTACTTC. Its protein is CASSPVDRAYEQYF.

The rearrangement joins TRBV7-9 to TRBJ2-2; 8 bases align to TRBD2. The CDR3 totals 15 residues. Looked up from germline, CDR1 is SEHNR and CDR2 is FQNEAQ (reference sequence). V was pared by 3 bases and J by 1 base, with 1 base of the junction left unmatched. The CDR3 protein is CASSFSGRNTGELFF. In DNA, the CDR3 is TGTGCCAGCAGCTTCAGCGGGAGGAACACCGGGGAGCTGTTTTTT.

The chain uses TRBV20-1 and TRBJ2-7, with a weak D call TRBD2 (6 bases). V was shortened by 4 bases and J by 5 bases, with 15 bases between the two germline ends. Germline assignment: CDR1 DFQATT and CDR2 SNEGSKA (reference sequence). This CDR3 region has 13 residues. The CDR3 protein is CSANRDFTHEQYF. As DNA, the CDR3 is TGCAGTGCTAACCGGGACTTTACTCACGAGCAGTACTTC.